This TCR beta chain was documented in a study of Tregs in tolerant kidney transplant recipients. Germline CDR1 is SGHNT and CDR2 is YENEEA. The CDR3 spans 13 residues. V dropped 1 base and J dropped 5 bases, with 6 bases sitting between them. Using immunoSEQ multiplex PCR, the repertoire was profiled, and TCRdb retains in-frame clones only, with some absent. The data show approximately 99,000 clones, with around 90% seen just once and under 0.35% held by the top ten. The sample consisted of CD4+ T cells from blood, taken before the transplant. This chain joins TRBV11-3 and TRBJ2-1, with D possibly being TRBD2 (5 bases). The receptor was derived from a human donor who received a combined kidney and bone marrow transplant. The CDR3 bases are TGTGCCAGCAGCTTAGTAGCGCACAATGAGCAGTTCTTC. This codes for CASSLVAHNEQFF.